These 5 T cell receptor beta chains share one sample of origin, sequenced in a study of blood T cell repertoires in COVID-19. Measured with immunoSEQ multiplex PCR; TCRdb has only the in-frame clones, and not every one. This sample has about 200,000 clones; approximately 86% occur once, and the top ten carry around 3%. Input material: peripheral blood. These receptors originate from a man in his sixties with acute or convalescent COVID-19.

This sequence joins TRBV11-3 and TRBJ2-1; perhaps TRBD1 as D (6 bases). V was cut by 0 bases and J by 2 bases, with 8 bases left in between. The CDR3 runs to 15 residues. The germline gives CDR1 SGHNT, CDR2 YENEEA. CDR3 protein: CASSLEWTAYNEQFF. As DNA, the CDR3 is TGTGCCAGCAGCTTAGAGTGGACAGCCTACAATGAGCAGTTCTTC.

The genes are TRBV6-5 and TRBJ2-3; 9 bases map to TRBD2. Germline V gene lookup returns CDR1 MNHEY and CDR2 SVGAGI. J lost 3 bases, V lost 2 bases, and 6 bases had no gene match. The CDR3 has 16 residues. This CDR3 reads CASSYGAGGPTDTQYF. CDR3 DNA: TGTGCCAGCAGTTACGGGGCGGGGGGGCCTACAGATACGCAGTATTTT.

The rearrangement links TRBV29-1 to TRBJ2-3, with 11 nucleotides matching TRBD1. CDR3 length: 14 residues. With V trimmed by 7 bases and J by 1 base, 4 bases remained unmatched. Germline V CDR1 and CDR2: SQVTM, ANQGSEA. The CDR3, as DNA: TGCAGCGACCGGGACAGGGGGGGCACAGATACGCAGTATTTT. The encoded protein is CSDRDRGGTDTQYF.

The chain joins TRBV27 to TRBJ2-7, with 13 bases fitting TRBD2. The CDR3 loop spans 15 amino acids. V lost 4 bases to trimming and J lost 7 bases; unmatched junction nucleotides: 7. Germline-derived CDR1 and CDR2 are MNHEY and SMNVEV (reference sequence). For the CDR3, the DNA is TGTGCCAGCAGTTCACAACTAGCGGGGGGGCGGGAGCAGTACTTC. As protein: CASSSQLAGGREQYF.

V usage is TRBV2 and J usage is TRBJ1-1; the D gene is possibly TRBD1 (5 bases). Germline V gene lookup returns CDR1 SNHLY and CDR2 FYNNEI. The CDR3 is 16 amino acids. V lost 3 bases and J 0 bases, leaving 14 bases between the germline ends. DNA for the CDR3: TGTGCCAGCAGTGATAGGGGAAGACGGATGAACACTGAAGCTTTCTTT. It yields the protein CASSDRGRRMNTEAFF.